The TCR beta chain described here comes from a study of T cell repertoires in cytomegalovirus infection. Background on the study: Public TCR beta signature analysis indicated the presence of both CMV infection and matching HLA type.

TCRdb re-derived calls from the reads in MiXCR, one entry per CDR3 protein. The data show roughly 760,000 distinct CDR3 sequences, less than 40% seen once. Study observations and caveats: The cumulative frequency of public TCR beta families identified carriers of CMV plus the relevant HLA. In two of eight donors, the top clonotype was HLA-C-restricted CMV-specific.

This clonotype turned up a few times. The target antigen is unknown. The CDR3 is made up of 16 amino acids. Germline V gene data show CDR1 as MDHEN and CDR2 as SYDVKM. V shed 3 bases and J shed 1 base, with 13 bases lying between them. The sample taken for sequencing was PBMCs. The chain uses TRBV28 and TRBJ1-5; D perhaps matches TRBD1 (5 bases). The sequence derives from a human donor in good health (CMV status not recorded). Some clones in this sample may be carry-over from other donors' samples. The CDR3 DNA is TGTGCCAGCAGTTTTTCAGGGTCTTGGAGCAATCAGCCCCAGCATTTT. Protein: CASSFSGSWSNQPQHF.